The entry that follows covers one T cell receptor beta chain sequence. This sample was included in a study of shared clonotypes between healthy human individuals. The assay was immunoSEQ multiplex PCR, and TCRdb's table has in-frame clones only and misses some. Of over a million clones listed, approximately 98.5% are singletons. Donors comprised only Caucasian adults living in Nashville, Tennessee. Trimming stripped 7 bases from V and 0 bases from J, with 10 bases between. This CDR3 comprises 14 residues. Germline V gene sequence: CDR1 SQVTM, CDR2 ANQGSEA. This sequence joins TRBV29-1 and TRBJ2-6, with D hard to call. The sequence was obtained from a man aged 25-45 years in good health. Sequencing input: naive CD4+ T cells sorted from blood. Subset meaning: CD45RA+ positively selected. The CDR3 DNA follows: TGCAGCGCCCCCTCAAGCTCTGGGGCCAACGTCCTGACTTTC. It specifies CSAPSSSGANVLTF.